The 20 T cell receptor beta chains listed next were all sequenced from one sample in a study of Tregs in tolerant kidney transplant recipients. The assay was immunoSEQ multiplex PCR, and TCRdb's table has in-frame clones only and misses some. Its table records roughly 50,000 clones. Sequenced here: CD4+ T cells from blood, sampled before the transplant. Every receptor here comes from a human donor who received a combined kidney and bone marrow transplant.

Comments on this clone: The read stops 3 residues short of the end of the CDR3; the missing end is completed from the germline J gene. This chain links TRBV11-2 with TRBJ1-2; D is uncertain. Trimming shortened V by 5 bases and J by 5 bases, and 12 bases separated the two germline ends. CDR3 length equals 13 residues. Germline CDR1 reads SGHAT; CDR2 reads FQNNGV. The DNA read from the CDR3 is TGTGCCAGCAGCCCCGGCCCGGGGTATGGC. This gives the protein CASSPGPGYG. The entire CDR3 reads CASSPGPGYGYTF.

Concerning this clone: The CDR3 end is not reached by the read, which stops 3 residues before it; the germline J gene fills it in. V gene TRBV11-2 combines with J gene TRBJ1-2; D call uncertain. V gave up 0 bases and J gave up 7 bases, with 9 bases separating them. This CDR3 contains 13 residues. Germline-derived CDR1 and CDR2 are SGHAT and FQNNGV. The CDR3 is CASSLDRLRGYTF. Incomplete CDR3 DNA: TGTGCCAGCAGCTTAGACAGGCTTCGTGGC.

On this clone: The sequenced fragment ends 3 residues before the CDR3 boundary, so the rest is inferred from the germline J gene. The V call is TRBV7-9, the J call TRBJ1-1; D unresolved. Trimming took off 5 bases at V and 6 bases at J, with 13 bases between the two ends. Germline V CDR1 and CDR2: SEHNR, FQNEAQ (reference sequence). This CDR3 has 13 amino acids. The sequenced CDR3 bases are TGTGCCAGCAGCCAAGCGGCTCGCCCTGAA. Translation: CASSQAARPE. The whole CDR3 reads CASSQAARPEAFF.

Turning to this clone: The read ends 3 residues early relative to the CDR3; the germline J gene fills the gap. The J gene is TRBJ2-2, the V gene TRBV19; D gene uncertain. The CDR3 sequence is 14 residues long. The ends were cut back, 3 bases at V and 1 base at J, with 6 bases in the middle. The germline CDR1 and CDR2 sequences are LNHDA and SQIVND (reference sequence). Incomplete CDR3 DNA: TGTGCCAGTAGTATCATGTTGAACACCGGGGAG. Translating gives CASSIMLNTGE. Given in full, the CDR3 is CASSIMLNTGELFF.

CDR3 DNA, as far as it was read: TGTGCCAGTAGTGCGGGACTGAGCTCCTACGAG. This encodes CASSAGLSSYE. The CDR3 reads in full as CASSAGLSSYEQYF. V usage is TRBV19 and J usage is TRBJ2-7; a weak D match, TRBD2 (6 bases). From the germline J gene comes the end of the CDR3, since the read stops 3 residues before it. This CDR3 contains 14 residues. Trimming shortened V by 5 bases and J by 0 bases, and 11 bases separated the two germline ends. Germline CDR1 is LNHDA and CDR2 is SQIVND (reference sequence).

Remarks on this clone: The read ends 3 residues shy of where the CDR3 ends; the end is completed using the germline J gene. The rearrangement joins TRBV19 to TRBJ2-7; 9 bases match TRBD1. Trimming took 4 bases from V and 3 from J; bases not matched to a gene: 4. Germline CDR1 LNHDA, CDR2 SQIVND (reference sequence). This CDR3 comprises 14 residues. The CDR3 sequence is CASSRTGVVYEQYF. The CDR3 DNA, read in part, is TGTGCCAGTAGTAGGACAGGGGTTGTCTACGAG.

With regard to this clone: The CDR3 is cut off 3 residues early in the read; its end comes from the germline J gene. The chain employs TRBV7-9 and TRBJ1-4; D gene uncertain. This CDR3 contains 15 residues. Deletions cut 3 bases from V and 7 bases from J, with 15 bases between. The germline V gene has CDR1 SEHNR and CDR2 FQNEAQ (reference sequence). CDR3 DNA, as far as it was read: TGTGCCAGCAGCTTTCGTGGGCAGGAGAGTGAAAAA. The encoded protein is CASSFRGQESEK. The whole CDR3 protein reads CASSFRGQESEKLFF.

Concerning this clone itself: Sequencing ends 3 residues short of the CDR3 end; the germline J gene provides the rest. The chain joins TRBV7-2 to TRBJ1-5, with D possibly matching TRBD1 (5 bases). The germline V and J ends were trimmed by 1 base and 2 bases, with 6 bases remaining between them. Per germline, CDR1 SGHTA and CDR2 FQGNSA. This CDR3 is 14 amino acids long. The CDR3 sequence is CASSLGGGNQPQHF. The CDR3 DNA, read in part, is TGTGCCAGCAGCTTAGGAGGGGGCAATCAGCCC.

A remark on this clone: The CDR3 end falls 3 residues outside the read, so it is completed with the germline J gene. The chain carries TRBV12-5 and TRBJ2-3; no clear D. With 2 bases removed from V and 4 bases from J, the gap between germline ends came to 10 bases. Germline loops: CDR1 LGHNT, CDR2 FRNRAP. The CDR3 is 14 amino acids. CDR3 region: CASGLPPVPDTQYF. The DNA read from the CDR3 is TGTGCTAGTGGTTTGCCCCCGGTCCCAGATACG.

To note about this clone: The read ends 3 residues before the CDR3 terminus; that terminus is restored from the germline J gene. This chain joins TRBV19 and TRBJ2-3, with 7 bases fitting TRBD1. Looked up from germline, CDR1 is LNHDA and CDR2 is SQIVND (reference sequence). V lost 4 bases to trimming and J lost 5 bases; unmatched junction nucleotides: 15. The CDR3 length is 17 residues. The CDR3 reads CASSTRQGRGVRDTQYF. Partial CDR3 DNA: TGTGCCAGTAGTACTCGACAGGGAAGGGGTGTAAGAGATACG.

Note on this clone: The missing CDR3 end, 3 residues past where the read stops, is filled in from the germline J gene. This chain uses TRBV5-1 with TRBJ2-3, with D possibly matching TRBD2 (5 bases). The CDR3 is 15 residues long. Germline loops: CDR1 SGHRS, CDR2 YFSETQ. V lost 2 bases, J lost 2 bases, and 12 bases lay in between. The sequenced part of the CDR3 DNA is TGCGCCAGCAGCTTCGGTGCAGACTACACAGATACG. It translates to CASSFGADYTDT. The entire CDR3 reads CASSFGADYTDTQYF.

Concerning this clone: The read ends 3 residues shy of where the CDR3 ends; the end is completed using the germline J gene. This sequence joins TRBV18 and TRBJ1-6; 7 bases are a match to TRBD1. CDR3 size: 15 residues. Germline values: CDR1 KGHSH, CDR2 LQKENI. V lost 6 bases, J lost 9 bases, and 11 bases stayed unmatched. The CDR3 DNA, read in part, is TGTGCCAGCTCGCGAGAAACAGGGGTGGGTTCACCC. Translated, it gives CASSRETGVGSP. The whole CDR3 reads CASSRETGVGSPLHF.

On this clone: The CDR3 extends 3 residues past the end of the read, so its final part is completed from the germline J gene. This rearrangement joins TRBV6-2 or TRBV6-3 to TRBJ1-6; TRBD1 is a possible D gene (5 bases). This CDR3 region has 13 residues. CDR1 and CDR2 from the germline V gene are MNHEY and SVGEGT. V lost 6 bases, J lost 7 bases, and 10 bases lay in between. The DNA read from the CDR3 is TGTGCCAGCAGATTTGGGGGGAATTCACCC. It translates to CASRFGGNSP. The whole CDR3 sequence is CASRFGGNSPLHF.

Regarding this clone: The read ends 3 residues early relative to the CDR3; the germline J gene fills the gap. J is TRBJ2-5 and V is TRBV30; TRBD2 agrees at 11 bases. Germline CDR1 GTSNPN, CDR2 SVGIG (reference sequence). The length of the CDR3 is 18 residues. The J segment lost 2 bases and the V segment lost 0 bases, leaving 11 bases of the junction unmatched. Partial CDR3 DNA: TGTGCCTGGAGTGTAGGGGTAGGGCTAGCGGGAGGTCAAGAGACC. Residues: CAWSVGVGLAGGQET. The entire CDR3 sequence reads CAWSVGVGLAGGQETQYF.

A word on this clone: The CDR3 end is not reached by the read, which stops 3 residues before it; the germline J gene fills it in. This chain connects TRBV6-2 or TRBV6-3 to TRBJ1-3; 8 nucleotides match TRBD1. Trimming at V came to 6 bases and at J to 0 bases, leaving 1 base not matched to a gene. In germline, CDR1 is MNHEY, CDR2 SVGEGT. The CDR3 has 14 amino acids. The sequenced CDR3 bases are TGTGCCAGCAGCGGACAGGGCTCTGGAAACACC. Translation: CASSGQGSGNT. The entire CDR3 reads CASSGQGSGNTIYF.

Points on this clone: Read coverage stops 3 residues before the CDR3 terminus; the germline J gene supplies the remainder. The V call is TRBV5-1, the J call TRBJ1-3, with 9 bases fitting TRBD1. Losses at the gene ends were 4 bases for V and 4 bases for J; bases not matched to a gene: 6. Germline assignment: CDR1 SGHRS and CDR2 YFSETQ. CDR3 size: 15 residues. The sequenced CDR3 bases are TGCGCCAGCAGCGCTGGGACAGGGTTGGGAAACACC. Protein sequence: CASSAGTGLGNT. In full, the CDR3 reads CASSAGTGLGNTIYF.

Points on this clone: The read ends 3 residues shy of where the CDR3 ends; the end is completed using the germline J gene. The chain links TRBV29-1 to TRBJ1-1, with 7 bases lining up with TRBD1. With V trimmed by 6 bases and J by 1 base, 8 bases remained unmatched. This CDR3 is built from 14 residues. CDR1 SQVTM and CDR2 ANQGSEA come from the germline V gene. CDR3 DNA (partial): TGCAGCGTCGCGGGACAGTCCCCGAACACTGAA. This translates into CSVAGQSPNTE. The full CDR3 sequence reads CSVAGQSPNTEAFF. Filled out from reference TRBV29-1 and TRBJ1-1, the complete variable domain reads SAVISQKPSRDICQRGTSLTIQCQVDSQVTMMFWYRQQPGQSLTLIATANQGSEATYESGFVIDKFPISRPNLTFSTLTVSNMSPEDSSIYLCSVAGQSPNTEAFFGQGTRLTVV.

Comments on this clone: The read stops 3 residues short of the end of the CDR3; the missing end is completed from the germline J gene. The chain combines TRBV5-6 with TRBJ2-1, with 9 bases aligning to TRBD2. The ends lost 0 bases at V and 3 bases at J; junction bases unmatched: 1. CDR3 length equals 15 residues. The germline V gene encodes CDR1 SGHDT and CDR2 YYEEEE. The CDR3 protein is CASSLVSGSYNEQFF. CDR3 DNA, as far as it was read: TGTGCCAGCAGCTTGGTTAGCGGGAGCTACAATGAG.

In regard to this clone: The read ends 3 residues shy of where the CDR3 ends; the end is completed using the germline J gene. This rearrangement joins TRBV7-9 to TRBJ2-7, with a possible D match to TRBD2 (5 bases). Trimming removed 6 bases from V and 4 bases from J, with 10 bases in between. CDR1 is SEHNR and CDR2 is FQNEAQ in the germline V gene (reference sequence). This CDR3 contains 12 residues. The CDR3 protein is CASRLGEYEQYF. The CDR3 bases that were read are TGTGCCAGCAGGCTCGGGGAGTACGAG. The full variable domain, in which reference TRBV7-9 and TRBJ2-7 provide the parts outside the CDR3, is DTGVSQNPRHKITKRGQNVTFRCDPISEHNRLYWYRQTLGQGPEFLTYFQNEAQLEKSRLLSDRFSAERPKGSFSTLEIQRTEQGDSAMYLCASRLGEYEQYFGPGTRLTVT.

The CDR3 DNA, read in part, is TGTGTCGTGGAAAGCGGAACAGCCGGGGTGGGC. Amino acid sequence: CVVESGTAGVG. The entire CDR3 protein reads CVVESGTAGVGYTF. V and J are TRBV30 and TRBJ1-2; D uncertain. The read ends 3 residues before the CDR3 terminus; that terminus is restored from the germline J gene. CDR1 is GTSNPN, CDR2 SVGIG, per germline (reference sequence). The CDR3 extends over 14 amino acids.